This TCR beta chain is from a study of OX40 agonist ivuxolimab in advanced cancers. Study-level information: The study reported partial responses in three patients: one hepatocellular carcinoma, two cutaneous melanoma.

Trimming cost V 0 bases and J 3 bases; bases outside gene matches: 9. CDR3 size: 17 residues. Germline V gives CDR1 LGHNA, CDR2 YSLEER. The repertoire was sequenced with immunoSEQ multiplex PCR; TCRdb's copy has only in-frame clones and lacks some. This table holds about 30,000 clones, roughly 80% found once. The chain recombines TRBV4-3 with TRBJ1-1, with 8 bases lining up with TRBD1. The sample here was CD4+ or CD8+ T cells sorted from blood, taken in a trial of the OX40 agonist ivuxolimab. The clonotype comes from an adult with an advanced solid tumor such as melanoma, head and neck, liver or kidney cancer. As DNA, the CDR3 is TGCGCCAGCAGCCAAGATTCGCCGAGGACAGGGTACACTGAAGCTTTCTTT. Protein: CASSQDSPRTGYTEAFF.